This T cell receptor beta chain was recorded in a study of beta chain features in type 1 diabetes. Study-wide points: Among patients with Type 1 diabetes, TCRB CDR3s were moderately but significantly shorter in every one of the four CD4+ subsets. Small HLA sub-analyses could not settle whether HLA shapes TCRB rearrangement.

Trimming left V 6 bases short and J 5 bases short, with 14 bases between. In germline, CDR1 is SGHTA, CDR2 FQGNSA. CDR3 length: 14 residues. The authors reverse transcribed all of the isolated RNA, so sequencing captured expressed TCRB transcripts. The method was immunoSEQ multiplex PCR; TCRdb's version includes in-frame clones alone and lacks a portion of them. This sample carries about 340,000 clones, roughly 13% of them seen once, and the ten largest clones take roughly 0.015%. This clone has a handful of counts. Its antigen is currently unknown. The sequencing input was naive CD4+ T cells from blood. The sequence was obtained from a woman aged 18 to 35 with type 1 diabetes. This chain joins TRBV7-2 and TRBJ1-5; D gene unclear. The CDR3 loop is CASRLTSGDQPQHF. As DNA, the CDR3 is TGTGCCAGCAGACTAACTTCCGGTGATCAGCCCCAGCATTTT.